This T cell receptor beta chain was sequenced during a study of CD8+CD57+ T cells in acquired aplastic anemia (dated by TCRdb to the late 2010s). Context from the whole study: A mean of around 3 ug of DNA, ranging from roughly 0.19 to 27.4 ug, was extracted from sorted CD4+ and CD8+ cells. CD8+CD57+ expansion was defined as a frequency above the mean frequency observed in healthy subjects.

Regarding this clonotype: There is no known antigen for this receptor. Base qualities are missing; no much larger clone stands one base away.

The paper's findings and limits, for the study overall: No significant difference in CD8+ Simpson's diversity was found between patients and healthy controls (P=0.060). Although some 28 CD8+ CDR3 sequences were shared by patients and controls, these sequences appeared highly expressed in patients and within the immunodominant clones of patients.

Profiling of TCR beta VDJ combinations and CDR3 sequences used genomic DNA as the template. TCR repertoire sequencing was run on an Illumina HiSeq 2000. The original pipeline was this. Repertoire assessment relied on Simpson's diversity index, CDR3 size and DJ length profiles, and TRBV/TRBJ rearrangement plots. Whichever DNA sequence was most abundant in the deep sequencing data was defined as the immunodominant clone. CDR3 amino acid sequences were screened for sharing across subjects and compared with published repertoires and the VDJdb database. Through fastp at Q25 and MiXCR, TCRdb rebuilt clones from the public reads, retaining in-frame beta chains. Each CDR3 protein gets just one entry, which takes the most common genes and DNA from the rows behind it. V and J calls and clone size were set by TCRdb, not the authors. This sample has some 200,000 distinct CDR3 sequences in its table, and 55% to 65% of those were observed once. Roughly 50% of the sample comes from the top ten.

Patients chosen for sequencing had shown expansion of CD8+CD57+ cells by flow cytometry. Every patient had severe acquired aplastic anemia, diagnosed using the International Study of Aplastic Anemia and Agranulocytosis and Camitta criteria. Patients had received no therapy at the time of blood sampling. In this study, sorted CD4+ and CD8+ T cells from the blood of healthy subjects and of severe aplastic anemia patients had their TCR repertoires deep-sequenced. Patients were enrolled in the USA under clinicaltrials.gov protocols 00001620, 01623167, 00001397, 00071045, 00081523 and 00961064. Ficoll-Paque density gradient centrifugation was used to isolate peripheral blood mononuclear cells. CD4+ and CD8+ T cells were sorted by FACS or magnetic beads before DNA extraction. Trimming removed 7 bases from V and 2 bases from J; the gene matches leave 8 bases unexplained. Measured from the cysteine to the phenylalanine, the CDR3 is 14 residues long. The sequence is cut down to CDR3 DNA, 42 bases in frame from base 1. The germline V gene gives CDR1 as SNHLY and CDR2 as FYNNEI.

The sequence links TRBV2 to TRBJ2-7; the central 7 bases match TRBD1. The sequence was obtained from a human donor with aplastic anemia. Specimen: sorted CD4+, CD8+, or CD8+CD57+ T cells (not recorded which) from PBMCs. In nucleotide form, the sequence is TGTGCCAGCACCATCGACAGGGACACCTACGAGCAGTACTTC. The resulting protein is CASTIDRDTYEQYF.